This T cell receptor beta chain was sequenced during a study of PD-1 blockade in classical Hodgkin lymphoma. Patients all relapsed after autologous stem cell transplantation, and there was variation in brentuximab vedotin exposure. Profiled with immunoSEQ multiplex PCR; TCRdb holds only in-frame clones, not every one. The table lists about 50,000 clones, about 88% of them singletons. This clone was recorded once. The V gene lost 0 bases and the J gene lost 7 bases, with 13 bases spanning the gap. The CDR3 covers 14 residues. Germline CDR1 and CDR2: SGHRS and YFSETQ. Sequenced here: peripheral blood mononuclear cells (PBMCs), sampled before the second cycle of nivolumab. The sequence came from a human donor with classical Hodgkin lymphoma. The V and J genes are TRBV5-1 and TRBJ1-2; TRBD1 is a possible D gene (5 bases). The CDR3 reads CASSLEGQLPGYTF. In DNA form, the CDR3 reads TGCGCCAGCAGCTTGGAGGGGCAGCTTCCTGGCTACACCTTC. Supplemented by reference TRBV5-1 and TRBJ1-2, the full variable domain reads KAGVTQTPRYLIKTRGQQVTLSCSPISGHRSVSWYQQTPGQGLQFLFEYFSETQRNKGNFPGRFSGRQFSNSRSEMNVSTLELGDSALYLCASSLEGQLPGYTFGSGTRLTVV.